This TCR beta chain was recovered during a study of T cell responses to AZD1222 COVID-19 vaccine. Overall study results and limits: Spike-specific TCR breadth and depth both grew after two AZD1222 doses. Repertoires were collected only later (after the peak T cell response had occurred). Variant regions that are unmutated are reportedly the target of nearly half of spike-specific TCRs.

Worth noting for this clone: Its target is unknown.

Clones were read by immunoSEQ multiplex PCR, and TCRdb kept only the in-frame ones, dropping some. The sample holds about 120,000 clones, just under 95% seen once. This sequence originates from an adult in good health. Sequenced here: peripheral blood, sampled on day 0 of AZD1222 vaccination.

The DNA of the CDR3 is TGTGCCAGCAGAGATACAACAGGGTGGGGGACTGAAGCTTTCTTT. Translating it yields CASRDTTGWGTEAFF. The V and J genes are TRBV27 and TRBJ1-1, with a tentative D call TRBD1 (6 bases). Trimming cost V 6 bases and J 5 bases, with 19 bases left between them. Germline V gene lookup returns CDR1 MNHEY and CDR2 SMNVEV (reference sequence). CDR3 size: 15 residues.